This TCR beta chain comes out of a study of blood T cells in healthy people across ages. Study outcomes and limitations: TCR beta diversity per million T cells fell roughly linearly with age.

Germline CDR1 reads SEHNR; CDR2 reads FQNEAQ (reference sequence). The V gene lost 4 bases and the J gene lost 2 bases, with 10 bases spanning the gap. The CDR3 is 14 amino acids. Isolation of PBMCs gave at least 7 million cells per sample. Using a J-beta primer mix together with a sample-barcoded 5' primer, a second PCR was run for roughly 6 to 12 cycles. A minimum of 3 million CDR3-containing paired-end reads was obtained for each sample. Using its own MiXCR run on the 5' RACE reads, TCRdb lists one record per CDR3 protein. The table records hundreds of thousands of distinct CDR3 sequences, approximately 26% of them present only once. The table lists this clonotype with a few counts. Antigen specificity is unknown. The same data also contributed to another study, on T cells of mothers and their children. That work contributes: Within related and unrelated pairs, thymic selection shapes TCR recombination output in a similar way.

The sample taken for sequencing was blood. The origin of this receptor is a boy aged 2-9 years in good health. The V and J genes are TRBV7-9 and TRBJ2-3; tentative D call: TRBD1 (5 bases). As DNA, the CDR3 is TGTGCCAGCAGCTCCGGTGGGGCCACAGATACGCAGTATTTT. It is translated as CASSSGGATDTQYF.